Below are 23 T cell receptor beta chains sequenced from a single sample in a study of Graves' ophthalmopathy and Graves' hyperthyroidism. For repertoire sequencing, the TCR beta CDR3 regions were amplified from RNA transcripts. The first round was an RT-PCR with HTBI primers, and the second round was a multiplex PCR. TCRdb recomputed calls from the multiplex PCR reads with MiXCR, one row per CDR3 protein. Among hundreds of thousands of distinct CDR3 sequences, over 40% were seen once, and the ten largest hold 3% to 3.5%. Specimen: peripheral blood. The receptors stem from an adult man with Graves' ophthalmopathy.

This sequence joins TRBV15 and TRBJ1-5; a possible D gene is TRBD1 (6 bases). Germline values: CDR1 LNHNV, CDR2 YYDKDF (reference sequence). This CDR3 has 14 residues. V shed 3 bases and J shed 6 bases, with 12 bases lying between them. The CDR3 is CATSSPGHLQPQHF. Here the CDR3 DNA reads TGTGCCACCAGCAGCCCGGGACACCTTCAGCCCCAGCATTTT.

DNA of the CDR3: TGCGCCAGCCGCGGACTAGCGGGAATGAGCTACACCTTC. Protein sequence: CASRGLAGMSYTF. The chain carries TRBV4-3 and TRBJ1-2; D not certain. V was pared by 8 bases and J by 9 bases, with 19 bases between. The CDR3 length is 13 residues. Per germline, CDR1 LGHNA and CDR2 YSLEER.

This clonotype was recorded a few times. The rearrangement uses TRBV11-2 and TRBJ2-2, with D hard to call. V was pared by 8 bases and J by 3 bases, with 16 bases between. The CDR3 length is 15 residues. Per the germline V gene, CDR1 is SGHAT and CDR2 is FQNNGV. CDR3 sequence reads: CASGRSNLDTGELFF. As DNA, the CDR3 is TGTGCCAGCGGTCGGTCAAACTTGGACACCGGGGAGCTGTTTTTT.

This clonotype came up a few times. The junction departs from germline at one end; a sequencing error may be responsible. The V call is TRBV7-8, the J call TRBJ1-2; perhaps TRBD1 as D (5 bases). This CDR3 spans 15 amino acids. The germline CDR1 and CDR2 sequences are SGHVS and FQNEAQ. For the CDR3, the DNA is TGCGCCAGCAGCCAAGGATCGGGGGGAAACTATGGCTACACCTTC. This gives the protein CASSQGSGGNYGYTF.

This clonotype was picked up many times. The chain combines TRBV7-9 with TRBJ1-4, with D perhaps TRBD1 (5 bases). From germline, CDR1 is SEHNR and CDR2 FQNEAQ (reference sequence). Trimming removed 4 bases from V and 14 bases from J, with 14 bases in between. The CDR3 length is 12 residues. CDR3 bases: TGTGCCAGCAGCTCCTCAGGGCTACTTCTGTTTTTT. Translated: CASSSSGLLLFF.

This clonotype was seen ten or more times. The V call is TRBV4-2, the J call TRBJ1-3; tentative D call: TRBD1 (5 bases). The CDR3 is made up of 16 amino acids. Germline assignment: CDR1 LGHNA and CDR2 YNFKEQ. V was pared by 0 bases and J by 4 bases, with 13 bases between. CDR3 DNA: TGTGCCAGCAGCCAAGAAGGGGTCGCGTACGGAAACACCATATATTTT. This translates into CASSQEGVAYGNTIYF.

This clonotype was picked up one time. This sequence joins TRBV29-1 and TRBJ2-7, with 7 nucleotides matching TRBD1. After removal of 8 bases from V and 6 bases from J, the junction contained 4 bases not matched to a gene. CDR3 size: 10 residues. In germline, CDR1 is SQVTM, CDR2 ANQGSEA. The CDR3 sequence is CSYRGREQYF. The CDR3 DNA sequence: TGCAGCTACAGGGGCCGCGAGCAGTACTTC.

The genes are TRBV25-1 and TRBJ1-1; 8 bases fit TRBD1. The CDR3 totals 15 residues. The germline V gene encodes CDR1 MGHDK and CDR2 SYGVNS. V was clipped by 4 bases and J by 2 bases; unmatched bases: 6. The CDR3 region is CASSAPGQVNTEAFF. CDR3 DNA sequence: TGTGCCAGCAGTGCCCCGGGACAGGTTAACACTGAAGCTTTCTTT.

This clonotype occurred a few times. The rearrangement uses TRBV10-3 and TRBJ1-6; D is unresolved. The V gene lost 10 bases and the J gene lost 9 bases, with 16 bases spanning the gap. The V gene's germline CDR1 is ENHRY and CDR2 SYGVKD. This CDR3 comprises 13 residues. The CDR3 protein is CASSPAPGSPLHF. In DNA, the CDR3 is TGTGCCAGCTCACCAGCACCAGGTTCACCCCTCCACTTT.

This chain links TRBV24-1 with TRBJ2-3; tentatively, D is TRBD2 (5 bases). V lost 2 bases and J lost 2, with 10 bases in between. CDR3 length: 15 amino acids. Germline V CDR1 and CDR2: KGHDR, SFDVKD. CDR3 region: CATSDSTEVTDTQYF. CDR3 nucleotide sequence: TGTGCCACCAGTGATTCCACGGAGGTCACAGATACGCAGTATTTT.

V is TRBV25-1 and J is TRBJ2-5; a weak D match, TRBD2 (5 bases). CDR3 length equals 15 residues. Trimming removed 5 bases at V and 7 bases at J, with 20 bases between. CDR1 and CDR2 from the germline V gene are MGHDK and SYGVNS. The CDR3 sequence: CASSYISGVSGTQYF. The CDR3 region has the DNA TGTGCCAGCAGTTACATCTCCGGGGTCTCCGGGACCCAGTACTTC.

This sequence joins TRBV5-5 and TRBJ2-5; TRBD2 agrees at 7 bases. Germline V CDR1 and CDR2: SGHKS, YYEKEE (reference sequence). CDR3 length equals 14 residues. The V and J ends lost 5 bases and 2 bases, in that order; junction bases with no gene match: 6. CDR3 nucleotide sequence: TGTGCCAGCAGTTGGGGGGGAGGGCAAGAGACCCAGTACTTC. Translating gives CASSWGGGQETQYF.

The table lists this clonotype with many counts. Here the CDR3 reads CASSPQLLYGYTF. The CDR3 DNA follows: TGTGCCAGCAGCCCACAGCTGCTCTATGGCTACACCTTC. The genes are TRBV6-5 and TRBJ1-2; D is uncertain. There are 13 residues in the CDR3. V was shortened by 6 bases and J by 4 bases, with 12 bases between the two germline ends. Germline V gene data show CDR1 as MNHEY and CDR2 as SVGAGI.

This clonotype was picked up many times. V is TRBV9 and J is TRBJ1-3; TRBD1 might be the D (5 bases). V was clipped by 0 bases and J by 3 bases, with 10 bases between them. This CDR3 spans 15 amino acids. Germline V CDR1 and CDR2: SGDLS, YYNGEE. The DNA for the CDR3 is TGTGCCAGCAGCGTAGAAGGGGCGAGTGGAAACACCATATATTTT. It yields the protein CASSVEGASGNTIYF. The variable domain in full, with the rest retrieved from reference TRBV9 and TRBJ1-3, is DSGVTQTPKHLITATGQRVTLRCSPRSGDLSVYWYQQSLDQGLQFLIQYYNGEERAKGNILERFSAQQFPDLHSELNLSSLELGDSALYFCASSVEGASGNTIYFGEGSWLTVV.

The chain is built from TRBV14 and TRBJ2-2; TRBD1 matches 7 bases. The CDR3 extends over 16 amino acids. Germline V lookup: CDR1 SGHDN, CDR2 FVKESK. V gave up 4 bases and J gave up 6 bases; unmatched junction bases: 11. CDR3 sequence reads: CASSPRPGQGAGELFF. In DNA, the CDR3 is TGTGCCAGCAGCCCACGGCCGGGCCAGGGGGCCGGGGAGCTGTTTTTT.

The V gene is TRBV14, the J gene TRBJ2-7; tentatively, D is TRBD2 (7 bases). TRBJ2-1 matches the DNA end more closely, so the J call is doubtful. The CDR3 spans 14 residues. Germline CDR1 and CDR2: SGHDN and FVKESK. DNA for the CDR3: TGTGCCAGCAGTAGGGGGGGCAACTACAATGAGCAGTTCTTC. This encodes CASSRGGNYNEQFF.

This clonotype appeared many times. CDR3 loop: CASSYSTGQPQHF. CDR3 bases: TGTGCCAGCAGTTACTCCACGGGCCAGCCCCAGCATTTT. V gene TRBV6-6 combines with J gene TRBJ1-5; D is unclear. CDR1 MNHNY and CDR2 SVGAGI come from the germline V gene (reference sequence). V was shortened by 0 bases and J by 7 bases, with 7 bases between the two germline ends. CDR3 length equals 13 residues.

The DNA of the CDR3 is TGTGCCAGCAGCCAAGAGTGGCAGGGGACTAATTCACCCCTCCACTTT. Translation: CASSQEWQGTNSPLHF. The chain joins TRBV9 to TRBJ1-6; the D gene is possibly TRBD1 (6 bases). Germline V gene sequence: CDR1 SGDLS, CDR2 YYNGEE. The CDR3 extends over 16 amino acids. V lost 4 bases and J 6 bases, leaving 17 bases between the germline ends.

About this clonotype itself: Compared with germline, one end of the junction differs, possibly owing to a read error. V and J are TRBV5-4 and TRBJ1-1, with D uncertain. CDR1 and CDR2 from the germline V gene are SGHNT and YYREEE (reference sequence). The CDR3 runs 13 residues. CDR3 sequence reads: CASSCFIRTEAFF. The DNA for the CDR3 is TGTGCTAGCAGCTGCTTCATAAGGACTGAAGCTTTCTTT.

This clonotype has a handful of counts. The rearrangement uses TRBV28 and TRBJ2-7, with a possible D match to TRBD1 (5 bases). Trimming took 6 bases from V and 2 from J, leaving 11 bases between them. This CDR3 is 13 amino acids long. Germline lookup yields CDR1 MDHEN and CDR2 SYDVKM. The CDR3 DNA follows: TGTGCCAGCAGCCGCCGACAGACCTACGAGCAGTACTTC. Protein sequence: CASSRRQTYEQYF.

In regard to this clonotype: This may be a read error: a much more frequent sequence differs by one nucleotide. The chain combines TRBV5-1 with TRBJ1-2; the D gene is possibly TRBD1 (6 bases). Trimming removed 0 bases at V and 5 bases at J, with 11 bases between. Per germline, CDR1 SGHRS and CDR2 YFSETQ. The CDR3 sequence is 14 residues long. The CDR3 protein is CASSLGQAAYGYTF. The CDR3 DNA reads TGCGCCAGCAGCTTGGGACAGGCAGCATATGGCTACACCTTC.

This clonotype was found once. The V call is TRBV7-9, the J call TRBJ2-7, with TRBD2 identical over 10 bases. The V and J ends lost 5 bases and 8 bases, in that order; junction bases with no gene match: 21. This CDR3 has 18 residues. Germline-derived CDR1 and CDR2 are SEHNR and FQNEAQ (reference sequence). The CDR3 nucleotides are TGTGCCAGCAGCCAAGATCCGCCCGATGCTAGCGGGAGTTACAAGCAGTACTTC. Its translation is CASSQDPPDASGSYKQYF. Full variable domain (remainder filled in from reference TRBV7-9 and TRBJ2-7): DTGVSQNPRHKITKRGQNVTFRCDPISEHNRLYWYRQTLGQGPEFLTYFQNEAQLEKSRLLSDRFSAERPKGSFSTLEIQRTEQGDSAMYLCASSQDPPDASGSYKQYFGPGTRLTVT.

This sequence joins TRBV29-1 and TRBJ2-7, with a weak D call TRBD1 (6 bases). Germline lookup yields CDR1 SQVTM and CDR2 ANQGSEA. Trimming pared 4 bases from V and 6 bases from J, leaving 13 bases between. The CDR3 runs to 12 residues. This CDR3 reads CSVAQGPAEQYF. The DNA of the CDR3 is TGCAGCGTTGCACAGGGTCCCGCCGAGCAGTACTTC.